This paragraph reports one T cell receptor (beta chain). Original processing notes: Reference gene primer amplification gave estimated nucleated cell counts. TCRdb keeps only in-frame clones here, not all; method: immunoSEQ multiplex PCR. V, J and clone size are those of that table, while D and trimming were read from the DNA. Among about 200,000 clones, 70% to 85% were seen once, and the ten largest hold around 5.2%. Those who participated ranged in age from about 18 to 89 years and resided in about 24 US areas. Donors were grouped by their self-reported clinical history. This sample stems from a study of blood T cell repertoires in COVID-19. Study context: In each case, the material was cDNA or gDNA derived from T cells, B-cell-depleted T cells, or PBMCs.

This sequence was found in a woman aged 60-75 years with acute COVID-19. What was sequenced was PBMCs or T cells enriched from blood (not recorded which).

The CDR3 DNA is TGTGCCAGCAGCTTAGATCGATTCGGGGGGCGGGAGACCCAGTACTTC. Translating gives CASSLDRFGGRETQYF. The chain combines TRBV7-9 with TRBJ2-5, with D maybe TRBD2 (7 bases). Trimming left V 1 base short and J 5 bases short, with 17 bases between. This CDR3 is built from 16 residues. The V gene's germline CDR1 is SEHNR and CDR2 FQNEAQ (reference sequence).